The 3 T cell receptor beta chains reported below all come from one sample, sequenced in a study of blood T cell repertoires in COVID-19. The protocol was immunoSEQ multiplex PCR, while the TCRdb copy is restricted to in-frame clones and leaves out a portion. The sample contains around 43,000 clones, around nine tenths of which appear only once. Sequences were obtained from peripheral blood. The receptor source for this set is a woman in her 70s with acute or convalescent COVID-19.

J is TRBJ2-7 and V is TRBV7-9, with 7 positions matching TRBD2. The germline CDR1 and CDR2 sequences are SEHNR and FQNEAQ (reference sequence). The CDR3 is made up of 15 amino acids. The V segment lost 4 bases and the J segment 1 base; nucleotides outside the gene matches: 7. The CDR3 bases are TGTGCCAGCAGCTCCGAGCGGGGCCGGTCCTACGAGCAGTACGTC. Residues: CASSSERGRSYEQYV.

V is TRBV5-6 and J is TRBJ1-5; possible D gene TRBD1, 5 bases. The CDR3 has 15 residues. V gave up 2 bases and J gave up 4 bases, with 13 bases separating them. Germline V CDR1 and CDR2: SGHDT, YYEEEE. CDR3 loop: CASSFWQGLNQPQHF. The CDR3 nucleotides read TGTGCCAGCAGCTTTTGGCAGGGTTTAAATCAGCCCCAGCATTTT.

This chain's CDR3 is CASSPGGGRGEQYV. DNA for the CDR3: TGTGCCAGCTCACCGGGCGGGGGGCGCGGTGAGCAGTACGTC. The chain uses TRBV18 and TRBJ2-7; 8 bases agree with TRBD2. From germline, CDR1 is KGHSH and CDR2 LQKENI. The CDR3 is made up of 14 amino acids. Trimming removed 3 bases from V and 7 bases from J; junction bases left unmatched: 8.